The source of this TCR beta chain is a study of T cell repertoires in cytomegalovirus infection. About the study: HLA-B-restricted CMV epitopes that are well studied, plus recently identified HLA-C-restricted ones, were used by the study. Matching HLA type, along with CMV infection, was indicated by public TCR beta signatures.

The V end was cut by 6 bases, the J end by 4 bases, with 16 bases between. The CDR3 length is 14 residues. Per the germline V gene, CDR1 is MDHEN and CDR2 is SYDVKM. In TCRdb, the reads were re-called with MiXCR into one record per CDR3 protein. The top ten hold 15% to 20% of the sample, which has about 500,000 distinct CDR3 sequences, 33% seen once. A remark on this clonotype: The antigen remains unidentified.

The V call is TRBV28, the J call TRBJ2-7; tentatively, D is TRBD1 or TRBD2 (5 bases each). The TCR sequence derives from a human donor in good health (CMV status not recorded). Some clones in this sample may be carry-over from other donors' samples. This material consisted of cultured PBMCs, taken from culture after CMV antigen stimulation. In nucleotides, the CDR3 is TGTGCCAGCAGCCCTTCCGGGGCCTTATACGAGCAGTACTTC. Its translation is CASSPSGALYEQYF.